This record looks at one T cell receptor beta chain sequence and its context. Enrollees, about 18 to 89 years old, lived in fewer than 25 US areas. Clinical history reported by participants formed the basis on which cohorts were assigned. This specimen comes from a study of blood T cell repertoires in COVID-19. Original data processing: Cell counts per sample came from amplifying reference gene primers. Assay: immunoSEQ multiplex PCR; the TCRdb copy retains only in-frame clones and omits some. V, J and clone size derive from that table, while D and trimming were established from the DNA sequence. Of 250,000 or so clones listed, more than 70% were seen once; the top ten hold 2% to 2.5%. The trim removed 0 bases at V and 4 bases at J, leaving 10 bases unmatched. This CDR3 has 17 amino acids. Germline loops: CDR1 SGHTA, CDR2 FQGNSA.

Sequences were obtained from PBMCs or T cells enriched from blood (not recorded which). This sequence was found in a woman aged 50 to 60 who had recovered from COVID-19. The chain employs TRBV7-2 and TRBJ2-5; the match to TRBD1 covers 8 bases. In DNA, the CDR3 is TGTGCCAGCAGCTTAGCTTCCCCCAGGGGGCGGGTAGAGACCCAGTACTTC. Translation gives CASSLASPRGRVETQYF.